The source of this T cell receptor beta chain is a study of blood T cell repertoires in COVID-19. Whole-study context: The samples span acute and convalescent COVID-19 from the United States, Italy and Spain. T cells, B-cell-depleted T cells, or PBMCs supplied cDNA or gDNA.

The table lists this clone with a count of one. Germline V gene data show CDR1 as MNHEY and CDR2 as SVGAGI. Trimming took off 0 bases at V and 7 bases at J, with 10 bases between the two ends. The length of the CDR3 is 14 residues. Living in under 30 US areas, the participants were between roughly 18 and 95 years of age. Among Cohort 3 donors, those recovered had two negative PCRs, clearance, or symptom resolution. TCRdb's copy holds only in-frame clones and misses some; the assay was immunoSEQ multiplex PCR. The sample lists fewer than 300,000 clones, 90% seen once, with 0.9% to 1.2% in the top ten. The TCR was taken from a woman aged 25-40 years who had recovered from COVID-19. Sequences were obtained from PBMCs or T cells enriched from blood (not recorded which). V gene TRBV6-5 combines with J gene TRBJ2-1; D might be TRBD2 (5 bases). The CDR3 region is CASSYSQAENEQFF. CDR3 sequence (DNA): TGTGCCAGCAGTTACTCGCAAGCGGAGAATGAGCAGTTCTTC.